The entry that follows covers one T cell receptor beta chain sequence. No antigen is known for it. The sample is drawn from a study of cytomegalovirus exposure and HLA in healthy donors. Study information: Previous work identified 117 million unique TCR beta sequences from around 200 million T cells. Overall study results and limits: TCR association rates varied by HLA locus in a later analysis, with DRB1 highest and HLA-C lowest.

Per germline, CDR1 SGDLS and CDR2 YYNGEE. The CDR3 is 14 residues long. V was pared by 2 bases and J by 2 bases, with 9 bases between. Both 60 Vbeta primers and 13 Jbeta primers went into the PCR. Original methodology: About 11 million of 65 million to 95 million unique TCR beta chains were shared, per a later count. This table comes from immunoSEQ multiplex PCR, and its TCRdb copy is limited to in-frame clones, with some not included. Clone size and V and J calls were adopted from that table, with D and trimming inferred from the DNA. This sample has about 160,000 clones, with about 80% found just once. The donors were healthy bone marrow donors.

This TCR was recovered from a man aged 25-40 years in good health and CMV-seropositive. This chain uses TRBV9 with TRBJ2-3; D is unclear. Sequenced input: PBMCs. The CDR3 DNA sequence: TGTGCCAGCAGCGTTGAGGAACTCACAGATACGCAGTATTTT. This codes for CASSVEELTDTQYF.